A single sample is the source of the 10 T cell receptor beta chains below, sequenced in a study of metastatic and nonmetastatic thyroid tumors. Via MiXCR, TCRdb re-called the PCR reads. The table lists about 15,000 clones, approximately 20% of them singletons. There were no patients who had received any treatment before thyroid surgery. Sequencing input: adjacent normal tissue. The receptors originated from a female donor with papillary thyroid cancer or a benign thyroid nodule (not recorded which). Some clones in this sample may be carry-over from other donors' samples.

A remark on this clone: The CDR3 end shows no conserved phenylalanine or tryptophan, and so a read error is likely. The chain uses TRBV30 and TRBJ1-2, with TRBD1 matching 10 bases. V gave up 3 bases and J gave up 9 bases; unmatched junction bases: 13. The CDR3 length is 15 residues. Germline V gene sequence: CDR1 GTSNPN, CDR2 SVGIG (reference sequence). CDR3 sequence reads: CAWSQTGTGVGCYTL. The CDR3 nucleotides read TGTGCCTGGAGCCAAACGGGGACAGGGGTAGGATGCTACACCCTC.

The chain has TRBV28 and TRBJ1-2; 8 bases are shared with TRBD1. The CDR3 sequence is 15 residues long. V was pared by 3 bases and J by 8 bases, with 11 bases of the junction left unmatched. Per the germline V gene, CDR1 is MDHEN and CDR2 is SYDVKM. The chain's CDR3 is CASSFTLTGGGGYTF. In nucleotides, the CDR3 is TGTGCCAGCAGTTTCACATTAACAGGGGGTGGGGGCTACACCTTC.

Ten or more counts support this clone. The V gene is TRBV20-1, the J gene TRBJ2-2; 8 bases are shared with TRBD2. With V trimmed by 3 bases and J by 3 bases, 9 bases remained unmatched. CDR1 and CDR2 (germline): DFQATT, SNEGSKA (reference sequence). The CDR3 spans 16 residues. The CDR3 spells CSASLGRALYTGELFF. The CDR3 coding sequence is TGCAGTGCTAGTCTCGGGAGGGCCTTGTACACCGGGGAGCTGTTTTTT.

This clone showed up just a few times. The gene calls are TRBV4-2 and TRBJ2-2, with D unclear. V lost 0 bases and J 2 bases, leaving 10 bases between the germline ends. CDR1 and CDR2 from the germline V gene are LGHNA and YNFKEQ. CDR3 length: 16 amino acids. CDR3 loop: CASSQEARHNTGELFF. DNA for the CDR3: TGTGCCAGCAGCCAAGAGGCTAGACATAACACCGGGGAGCTGTTTTTT.

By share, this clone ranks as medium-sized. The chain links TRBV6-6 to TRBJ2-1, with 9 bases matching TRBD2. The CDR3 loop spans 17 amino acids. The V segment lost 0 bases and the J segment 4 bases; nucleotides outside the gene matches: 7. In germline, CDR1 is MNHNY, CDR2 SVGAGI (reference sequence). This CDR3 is CASSYSSGSGSYNEQFF. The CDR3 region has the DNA TGTGCCAGCAGTTACTCATCTGGTAGCGGGAGTTACAATGAGCAGTTCTTC.

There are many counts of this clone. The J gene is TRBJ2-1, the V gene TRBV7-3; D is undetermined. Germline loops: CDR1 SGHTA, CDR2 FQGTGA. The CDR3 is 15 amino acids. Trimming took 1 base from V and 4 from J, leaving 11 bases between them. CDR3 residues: CASSLMATTYNEQFF. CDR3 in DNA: TGTGCCAGCAGCTTAATGGCGACAACATACAATGAGCAGTTCTTC.

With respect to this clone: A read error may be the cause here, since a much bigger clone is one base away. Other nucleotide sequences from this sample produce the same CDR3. The CDR3 DNA reads as TGTGCCAGCAGCTTGGCGGCAGGGGTAACAGATACGCAGTATTTT. This gives the protein CASSLAAGVTDTQYF. This rearrangement joins TRBV7-9 to TRBJ2-3; D possibly corresponds to TRBD1 (6 bases). Trimming removed 3 bases from V and 3 bases from J, with 13 bases in between. The CDR3 sequence is 15 residues long. Germline loops: CDR1 SEHNR, CDR2 FQNEAQ (reference sequence).

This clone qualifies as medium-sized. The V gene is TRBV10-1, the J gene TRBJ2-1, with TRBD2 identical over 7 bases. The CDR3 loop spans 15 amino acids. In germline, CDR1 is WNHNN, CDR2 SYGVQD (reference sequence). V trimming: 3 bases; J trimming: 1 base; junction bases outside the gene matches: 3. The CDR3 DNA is TGCGCCAGCAGTGATAGCGGGCAGTCCTACAATGAGCAGTTCTTC. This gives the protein CASSDSGQSYNEQFF.

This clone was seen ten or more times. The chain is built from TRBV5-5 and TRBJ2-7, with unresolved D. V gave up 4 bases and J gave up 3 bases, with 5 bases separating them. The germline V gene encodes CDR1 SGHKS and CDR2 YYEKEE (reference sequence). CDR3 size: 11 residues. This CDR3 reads CASSADYEQYF. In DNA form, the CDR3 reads TGTGCCAGCAGCGCCGACTACGAGCAGTACTTC.

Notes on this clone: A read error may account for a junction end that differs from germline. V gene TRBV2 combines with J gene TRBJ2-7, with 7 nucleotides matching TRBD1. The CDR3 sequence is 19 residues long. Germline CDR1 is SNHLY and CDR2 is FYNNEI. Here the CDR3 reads CVSRIPSGTEGLGLYEQYF. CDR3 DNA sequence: TGTGTCAGCCGTATACCGTCAGGGACAGAGGGTCTTGGACTGTACGAGCAGTACTTC. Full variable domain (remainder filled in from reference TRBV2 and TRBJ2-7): EPEVTQTPSHQVTQMGQEVILRCVPISNHLYFYWYRQILGQKVEFLVSFYNNEISEKSEIFDDQFSVERPDGSNFTLKIRSTKLEDSAMYFCVSRIPSGTEGLGLYEQYFGPGTRLTVT.